Listed here is a single T cell receptor (beta chain). The data are from a study of blood T cell repertoires in COVID-19. Data came from immunoSEQ multiplex PCR; TCRdb stores just in-frame clones and leaves some out. Among 150,000 to 180,000 clones, around 90% were seen once, and the ten largest hold roughly 0.51%. The germline gives CDR1 PRHDT, CDR2 FYEKMQ (reference sequence). With 5 bases removed from V and 10 bases from J, the gap between germline ends came to 14 bases. CDR3 length: 12 amino acids. The specimen sequenced was peripheral blood. The receptor's source is a man aged 50 to 60 with acute or convalescent COVID-19. The chain combines TRBV13 with TRBJ1-1, with a tentative D call TRBD1 (6 bases). The CDR3: CASSIDRSRAFF. CDR3 DNA sequence: TGTGCCAGCAGCATTGACAGGTCTCGAGCTTTCTTT.